The present TCR beta chain was sequenced within a study of cytomegalovirus exposure and HLA in healthy donors (dated by TCRdb to about 2017). For the study in its entirety: The roughly 670 repertoires of the first cohort and the 120 validation repertoires were produced on the same platform, according to a later analysis. The study was designed to test whether signatures of past pathogen exposure could be identified by cataloging public T cell receptors. In addition to the first cohort of approximately 670 subjects, a separate validation cohort of approximately 120 different subjects was used. The study combined high-throughput TCR immunosequencing, statistical association of individual TCRs with disease status, and machine learning to predict cytomegalovirus infection status. Study-wide conclusions, independent of this receptor: Across donors, most TCR sequences were observed very rarely, whereas some public TCRs were present in many individuals. It was suggested by the authors that the approach could potentially be generalized to other disease states and immunological phenotypes. In the study, 150 to 200 TCR beta chains were listed as associated with cytomegalovirus. In vitro tests confirmed that a few of the cytomegalovirus-associated TCR beta chains recognize cytomegalovirus antigens. In a later analysis, TCRs clustered in the first cohort were found to also tend to co-occur in the approximately 120 validation repertoires, with approximately 94% of cluster scores above 0. All 120 or so repertoires were used to score co-occurrence in the validation cohort in a later analysis, because that analysis had no HLA typing for the cohort. In both the original and validation cohorts, the classifier was reported to diagnose cytomegalovirus status with high specificity and sensitivity.

The sample holds one count of this clone. Which antigen it targets is not known. Base qualities were left out, and no much larger clone turns up one base away. Donors formed part of the validation cohort, which comprised 95 to 150 subjects and was distinct from the first cohort of 550 to 850 subjects. The germline V end is reduced by 4 bases and the J end by 3 bases; junction bases left unmatched: 3. The CDR3 runs 13 amino acids, cysteine and phenylalanine included. The entry retains the CDR3 DNA only, 39 bases that are in frame from base 1. Based on the germline V gene (reference sequence), the CDR1 and CDR2 sequences are GTSNPN and SVGIG. The protocol used for the library was the immunoSEQ multiplex PCR assay. In the source study's methods: To diagnose cytomegalovirus status from the catalog of TCR beta chain sequences, a statistical classification framework was built. TCRdb provides this immuneACCESS table in a form limited to in-frame rearrangements. Some clones are lacking; in checked studies, under half of them reflect an unresolved V gene, and why the rest are absent is not known. V and J calls and clone size come straight from that table; D and trimming were deduced from the DNA. This sample gives about 120,000 clones in total; 80% to 90% of them show up just once. The ten biggest clones cover about 1.1% of the sample.

Sequences were obtained from PBMCs. Recombination joined TRBV30 with TRBJ2-7; 10 central bases correspond to TRBD1. The sequence was obtained from a young woman in good health and CMV-seronegative. The CDR3 region: CAWTGQGVYEQYF. Read as DNA, the sequence is TGTGCCTGGACCGGACAGGGGGTCTACGAGCAGTACTTC.